Reported below is one T cell receptor beta chain. Antigen specificity is unknown. Measured with immunoSEQ multiplex PCR; TCRdb has only the in-frame clones, and not every one. The data hold tens of thousands of clones, with more than 80% observed a single time. The data are from a study of OX40 agonist ivuxolimab in advanced cancers. Overall study context: Of the patients, three showed partial responses, one with hepatocellular carcinoma and two with cutaneous melanoma. Study results and limitations: Clonal expansion by week 6 occurred in CD4+ and CD8+ blood T cells (at 0.1 to 3.0 mg/kg). No determination was made of the antigen specificity of the expanded peripheral T cells.

Blood samples were obtained at baseline, cycle 4 day 1, and cycle 7 day 1. The TCR sequence derives from an adult with an advanced solid tumor such as melanoma, head and neck, liver or kidney cancer. Sample: CD4+ or CD8+ T cells sorted from blood, taken in a trial of the OX40 agonist ivuxolimab.

The CDR3 sequence: CASSLLAGDTGELFF. The CDR3 DNA follows: TGCGCCAGCAGCTTACTAGCGGGTGACACCGGGGAGCTGTTTTTT. V is TRBV5-1 and J is TRBJ2-2; 9 nucleotides match TRBD2. In germline, CDR1 is SGHRS, CDR2 YFSETQ. V lost 2 bases to trimming and J lost 3 bases; unmatched junction nucleotides: 2. The CDR3 totals 15 residues.